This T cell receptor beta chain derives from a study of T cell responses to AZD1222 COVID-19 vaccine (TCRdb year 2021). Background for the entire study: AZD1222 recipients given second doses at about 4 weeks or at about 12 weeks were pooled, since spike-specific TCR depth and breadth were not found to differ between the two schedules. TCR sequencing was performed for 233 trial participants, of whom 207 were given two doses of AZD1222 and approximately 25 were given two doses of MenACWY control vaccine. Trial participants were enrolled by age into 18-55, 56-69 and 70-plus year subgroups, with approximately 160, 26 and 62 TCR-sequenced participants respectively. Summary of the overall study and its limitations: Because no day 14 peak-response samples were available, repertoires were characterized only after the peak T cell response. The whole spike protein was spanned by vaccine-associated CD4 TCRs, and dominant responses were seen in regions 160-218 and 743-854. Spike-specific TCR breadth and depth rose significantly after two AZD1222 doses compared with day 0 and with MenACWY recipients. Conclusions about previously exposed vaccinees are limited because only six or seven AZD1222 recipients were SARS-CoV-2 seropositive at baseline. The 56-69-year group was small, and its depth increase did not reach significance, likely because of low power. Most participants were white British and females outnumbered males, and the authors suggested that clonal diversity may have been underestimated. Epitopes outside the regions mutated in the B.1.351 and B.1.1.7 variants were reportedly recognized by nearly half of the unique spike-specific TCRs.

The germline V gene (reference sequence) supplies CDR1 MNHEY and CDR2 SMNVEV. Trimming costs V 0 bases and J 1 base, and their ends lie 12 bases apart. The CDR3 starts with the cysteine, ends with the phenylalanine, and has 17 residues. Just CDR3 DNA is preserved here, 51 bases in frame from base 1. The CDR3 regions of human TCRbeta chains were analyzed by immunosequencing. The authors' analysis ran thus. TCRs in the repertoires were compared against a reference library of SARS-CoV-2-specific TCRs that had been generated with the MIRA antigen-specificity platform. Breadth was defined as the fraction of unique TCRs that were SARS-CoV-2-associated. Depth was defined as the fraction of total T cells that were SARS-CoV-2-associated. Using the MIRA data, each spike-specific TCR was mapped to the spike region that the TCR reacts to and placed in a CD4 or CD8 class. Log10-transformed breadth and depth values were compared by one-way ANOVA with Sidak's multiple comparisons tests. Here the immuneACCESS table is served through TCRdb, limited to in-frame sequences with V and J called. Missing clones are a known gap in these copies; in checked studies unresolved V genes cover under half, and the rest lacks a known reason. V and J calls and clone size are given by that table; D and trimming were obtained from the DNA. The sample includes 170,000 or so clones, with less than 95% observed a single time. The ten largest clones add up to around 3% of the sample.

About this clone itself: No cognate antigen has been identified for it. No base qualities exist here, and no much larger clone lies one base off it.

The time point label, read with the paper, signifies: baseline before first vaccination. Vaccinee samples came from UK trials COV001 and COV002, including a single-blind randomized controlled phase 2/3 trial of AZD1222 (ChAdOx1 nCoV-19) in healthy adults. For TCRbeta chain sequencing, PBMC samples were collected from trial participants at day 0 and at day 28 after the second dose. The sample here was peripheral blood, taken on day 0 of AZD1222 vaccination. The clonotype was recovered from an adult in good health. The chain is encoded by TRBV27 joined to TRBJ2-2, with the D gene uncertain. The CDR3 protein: CASSLSILGLNTGELFF. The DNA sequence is TGTGCCAGCAGTTTATCGATTTTGGGCCTGAACACCGGGGAGCTGTTTTTT.